The present entry profiles one TCR beta chain with its context. What it binds is unknown. These data come from a study of T cells after yellow fever vaccination. TCRdb re-called the 5' RACE reads with MiXCR, one entry per CDR3 protein. Among about 350,000 distinct CDR3 sequences, around 12% were seen once, and the ten largest hold roughly 3.1%. CDR3 size: 13 residues. Germline CDR1 MNHEY, CDR2 SVGAGI. V lost 0 bases and J 13 bases, leaving 10 bases between the germline ends. Study-wide results and limits: Post-booster repertoires again held most primary-vaccination clones (just under 97% CD4, about 88% CD8).

The sequence derives from a young man who received the YFV17D yellow fever vaccine. This chain connects TRBV6-5 to TRBJ1-6, with D perhaps matching TRBD1 (5 bases). This sample comprised CD4+ T cells sorted from PBMCs, obtained 15 days after the yellow fever booster vaccination. CDR3 bases: TGTGCCAGCAGTTACTCGAGCGGGGACCCCCTCCACTTT. Translated: CASSYSSGDPLHF.